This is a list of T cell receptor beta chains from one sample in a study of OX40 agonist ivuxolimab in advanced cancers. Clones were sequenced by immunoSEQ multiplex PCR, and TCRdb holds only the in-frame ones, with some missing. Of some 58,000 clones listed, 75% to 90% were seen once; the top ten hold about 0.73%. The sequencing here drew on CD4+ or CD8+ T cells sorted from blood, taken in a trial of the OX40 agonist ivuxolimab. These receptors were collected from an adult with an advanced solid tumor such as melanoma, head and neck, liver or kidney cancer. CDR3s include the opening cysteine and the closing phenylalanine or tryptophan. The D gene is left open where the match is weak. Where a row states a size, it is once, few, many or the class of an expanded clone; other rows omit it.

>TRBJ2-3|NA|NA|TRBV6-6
TGTGCCAGCAGACCTGGGGGGAGCACAGATACGCAGTATTTT
CASRPGGSTDTQYF
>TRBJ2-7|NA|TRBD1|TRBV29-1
TGCAGCGTTGGAGGACAGGAATTCTCCTACGAGCAGTACTTC
CSVGGQEFSYEQYF
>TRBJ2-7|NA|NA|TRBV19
TGTGCCAGTAGCGTGGGGAATGACGAGCAGTACTTC
CASSVGNDEQYF
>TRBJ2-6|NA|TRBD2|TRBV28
TGTGCCAGCAGTCTACCGGGACTAGCGGGACCTGCCCTATCTGGGGCCAACGTCCTGACTTTC
CASSLPGLAGPALSGANVLTF
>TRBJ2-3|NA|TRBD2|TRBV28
TGTGCCAGCAGTCCCGGACTAGCGGGAGTCGTAGATACGCAGTATTTT
CASSPGLAGVVDTQYF
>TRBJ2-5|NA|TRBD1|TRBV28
TGTGCCAGCAGCCCCCGGGACAGGGGATACCAAGAGACCCAGTACTTC
CASSPRDRGYQETQYF
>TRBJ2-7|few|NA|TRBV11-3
TGTGCCAGCAGCTTGACTCTTGACACCGAGCAGTACTTC
CASSLTLDTEQYF
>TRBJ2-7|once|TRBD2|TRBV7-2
TGTGCCAGCAGCTTTGCGGGAGGGGATTACGAGCAGTACTTC
CASSFAGGDYEQYF
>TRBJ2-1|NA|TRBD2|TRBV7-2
TGTGCCAGCAGCCTAGCGGGCAACTCCTACAATGAGCAGTTCTTC
CASSLAGNSYNEQFF
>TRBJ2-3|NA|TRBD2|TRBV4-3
TGCGCCAGCAGCCAAGATGGGGGGGCTCGGGCTAGCGGGAGGGCCCTAGATACGCAGTATTTT
CASSQDGGARASGRALDTQYF
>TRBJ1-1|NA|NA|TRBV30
TGTGCCTGGACCCACGGGTCGAACACTGAAGCTTTCTTT
CAWTHGSNTEAFF
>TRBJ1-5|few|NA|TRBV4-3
TGCGCCAGCAGCCAAGACACAGGGACGAATCAGCCCCAGCATTTT
CASSQDTGTNQPQHF
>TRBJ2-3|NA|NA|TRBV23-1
TGCGCCAGCGGGAATACGCAGTATTTT
CASGNTQYF
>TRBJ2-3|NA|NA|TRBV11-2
TGTGCCAGCAGCATATTAGCCGGGAGTACGGGAGATACGCAGTATTTT
CASSILAGSTGDTQYF
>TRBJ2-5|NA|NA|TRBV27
TGTGCCAGCAGGGAGACGGGGTACCAAGAGACCCAGTACTTC
CASRETGYQETQYF
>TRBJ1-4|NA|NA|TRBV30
TGTGCCTGGAGTCCGGGGAGGCAGGGATATGAAAAACTGTTTTTT
CAWSPGRQGYEKLFF